This TCR beta chain was retrieved from a study of cytomegalovirus exposure and HLA in healthy donors. Notes on this clone: Its matching antigen is unknown.

Between the trimmed V and J ends, which lost 2 bases and 0 bases, there was a span of 8 bases. From germline, CDR1 is MDHEN and CDR2 SYDVKM. This CDR3 region has 15 residues. PCR was performed using 60 Vbeta and 13 Jbeta primers. Sequencing used immunoSEQ multiplex PCR; TCRdb keeps in-frame clones, though not all of them. Here the sample spans tens of thousands of clones, more than 80% being singletons. Regarding the study as a whole: In vitro assays verified that a few CMV-associated chains recognized CMV antigens specifically. The only immune exposure information that was available was CMV serostatus.

It was healthy bone marrow donors who served as donors. The gene calls are TRBV28 and TRBJ2-1; D is unresolved. What was sequenced was PBMCs. This clonotype was obtained from a woman in her twenties or thirties in good health and CMV-seronegative. The CDR3 nucleotides are TGTGCCAGCAGTTTAATTAGGAGCTCCTACAATGAGCAGTTCTTC. Amino acids: CASSLIRSSYNEQFF.